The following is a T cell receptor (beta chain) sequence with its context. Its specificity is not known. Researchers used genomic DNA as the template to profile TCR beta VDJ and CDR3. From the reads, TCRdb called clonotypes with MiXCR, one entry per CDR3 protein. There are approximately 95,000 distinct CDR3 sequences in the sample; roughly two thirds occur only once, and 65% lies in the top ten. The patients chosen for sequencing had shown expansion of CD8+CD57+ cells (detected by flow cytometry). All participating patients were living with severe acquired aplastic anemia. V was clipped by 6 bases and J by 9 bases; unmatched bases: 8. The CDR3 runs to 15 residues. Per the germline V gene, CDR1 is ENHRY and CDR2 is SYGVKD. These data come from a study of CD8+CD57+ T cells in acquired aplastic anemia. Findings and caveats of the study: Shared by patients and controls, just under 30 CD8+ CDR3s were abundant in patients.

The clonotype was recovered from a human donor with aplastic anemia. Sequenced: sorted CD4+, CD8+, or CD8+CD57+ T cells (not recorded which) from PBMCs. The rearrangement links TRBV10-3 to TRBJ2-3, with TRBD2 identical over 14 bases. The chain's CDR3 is CAISVGTSGRGTQYF. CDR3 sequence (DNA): TGTGCCATCAGCGTCGGGACTAGCGGGAGAGGCACGCAGTATTTT.